Given below is one T cell receptor (beta chain) in context. This may be a read error: a much more frequent sequence differs by one nucleotide. The data belong to a study of CD8+CD57+ T cells in acquired aplastic anemia. Profiling of TCR beta VDJ combinations and CDR3 sequences used genomic DNA as template. TCRdb re-called the reads through MiXCR, storing one row per CDR3 protein. The sample comprises about 220,000 distinct CDR3 sequences, around 43% of which are singletons, and less than 9% rests with the top ten. All patients picked for sequencing had shown, by flow cytometry, an expansion of CD8+CD57+ cells. Each of the patients presented with severe acquired aplastic anemia. Germline V lookup: CDR1 SGHTA, CDR2 FQGTGA. Germline trimming cut 2 bases from V and 4 bases from J; bases unmatched to any gene: 9. This CDR3 comprises 17 residues.

The clonotype originates from a human donor with aplastic anemia. Sequenced input: sorted CD4+, CD8+, or CD8+CD57+ T cells (not recorded which) from PBMCs. The chain joins TRBV7-3 to TRBJ2-1, with 9 bases fitting TRBD1. The CDR3 reads CASSLFGDRAQYNEQFF. The CDR3 DNA reads TGTGCCAGCAGCTTATTCGGGGACAGGGCCCAATACAATGAGCAGTTCTTC.